The next 20 T cell receptor beta chains were all read from a single sample in a study of T cell repertoires in cytomegalovirus infection. Each CDR3 protein gets one entry after TCRdb re-called the reads with MiXCR. This table has 150,000 to 200,000 distinct CDR3 sequences, roughly a fifth appearing once. Sequencing used PBMCs. The origin of the receptors is a human donor in good health (CMV status not recorded). Some clones in this sample may be carry-over from other donors' samples.

This clonotype was seen only a few times. The chain has TRBV5-1 and TRBJ2-1; D is unresolved. Germline V gene data show CDR1 as SGHRS and CDR2 as YFSETQ. The V and J ends lost 0 bases and 5 bases respectively, with 9 bases between them. CDR3 length: 14 residues. The CDR3 loop reads CASSLDSRNNEQFF. CDR3 coding DNA: TGCGCCAGCAGCTTGGACAGCAGGAACAATGAGCAGTTCTTC. The full variable domain, completed using reference TRBV5-1 and TRBJ2-1, is KAGVTQTPRYLIKTRGQQVTLSCSPISGHRSVSWYQQTPGQGLQFLFEYFSETQRNKGNFPGRFSGRQFSNSRSEMNVSTLELGDSALYLCASSLDSRNNEQFFGPGTRLTVL.

This clonotype was seen a few times. The chain combines TRBV6-1 with TRBJ2-7, with D possibly being TRBD1 (5 bases). Per germline, CDR1 MNHNS and CDR2 SASEGT. V gave up 5 bases and J gave up 0 bases, with 11 bases separating them. The CDR3 totals 14 residues. This CDR3 is CASSTQGVSYEQYF. The CDR3 region has the DNA TGTGCCAGCAGTACCCAAGGGGTCTCCTACGAGCAGTACTTC.

This clonotype occurred many times. The chain joins TRBV7-2 to TRBJ2-3; 8 positions agree with TRBD2. CDR3 size: 15 residues. V was clipped by 6 bases and J by 4 bases; unmatched bases: 9. Per the germline V gene, CDR1 is SGHTA and CDR2 is FQGNSA. For the CDR3, the DNA is TGTGCCAGCAGACTCGGGGGGGCCTTCCCAGATACGCAGTATTTT. It translates to CASRLGGAFPDTQYF.

This clonotype was counted at least ten times. The chain links TRBV7-2 to TRBJ2-2, with D tentatively TRBD2 (5 bases). In germline, CDR1 is SGHTA, CDR2 FQGNSA. V was pared by 3 bases and J by 5 bases, with 7 bases between. The CDR3 totals 13 residues. The CDR3 loop reads CASSFRGTGELFF. DNA of the CDR3: TGTGCCAGCAGCTTTAGAGGGACCGGGGAGCTGTTTTTT.

The chain uses TRBV29-1 and TRBJ1-2; TRBD1 matches 8 bases. The CDR3 runs 11 residues. From germline, CDR1 is SQVTM and CDR2 ANQGSEA. V shed 6 bases, J shed 8 bases, and the junction held 5 bases outside the gene matches. The CDR3 region is CSVYRGGGYTF. In nucleotides, the CDR3 is TGCAGCGTCTACAGGGGGGGAGGCTACACCTTC.

In its sample, this clonotype was seen many times. The chain joins TRBV7-2 to TRBJ2-3; D is ambiguous. Trimming removed 0 bases from V and 0 bases from J, with 7 bases in between. CDR1 is SGHTA and CDR2 is FQGNSA in the germline V gene. The CDR3 is 15 residues long. CDR3 protein: CASSLAKLSTDTQYF. The CDR3 DNA is TGTGCCAGCAGCTTAGCAAAGCTTAGCACAGATACGCAGTATTTT.

The chain has TRBV4-3 and TRBJ2-2; TRBD2 matches 8 bases. The length of the CDR3 is 16 residues. Looked up from germline, CDR1 is LGHNA and CDR2 is YSLEER. With 4 bases clipped from V and 0 bases from J, the junction kept 4 bases outside the gene matches. The CDR3 region is CASSRTSTSNTGELFF. In nucleotides, the CDR3 is TGCGCCAGCAGCCGGACTAGCACCTCGAACACCGGGGAGCTGTTTTTT.

The sample holds one count of this clonotype. The chain's CDR3 is CASCSVVGPEAFF. The CDR3 DNA sequence: TGTGCCAGCTGCTCCGTGGTTGGGCCTGAAGCTTTCTTT. The genes are TRBV5-4 and TRBJ1-1; D remains unclear. V was pared by 7 bases and J by 6 bases, with 16 bases between. CDR1 is SGHNT, CDR2 YYREEE, per germline (reference sequence). This CDR3 has 13 residues.

A few counts support this clonotype. The gene calls are TRBV12-3 or TRBV12-4 and TRBJ2-1; the match to TRBD1 covers 12 bases. The CDR3 totals 14 residues. V was clipped by 6 bases and J by 8 bases; unmatched bases: 5. The CDR3 spells CASRPGQGAYEQFF. Here the CDR3 DNA reads TGTGCCAGCAGGCCGGGACAGGGGGCATATGAGCAGTTCTTC.

J is TRBJ2-7 and V is TRBV6-5; 8 positions match TRBD1. CDR1 is MNHEY and CDR2 is SVGAGI in the germline V gene. The trim removed 6 bases at V and 7 bases at J, leaving 11 bases unmatched. CDR3 length: 14 amino acids. DNA of the CDR3: TGTGCCAGCAGCAAAACGGACAGGGCGCGGGAGCAGTACTTC. This sequence encodes CASSKTDRAREQYF.

V gene TRBV4-3 combines with J gene TRBJ2-1; no firm D call. Germline V gene sequence: CDR1 LGHNA, CDR2 YSLEER. V lost 0 bases to trimming and J lost 6 bases, with 6 bases between them. The CDR3 totals 13 residues. This CDR3 is CASSQDSRNEQFF. Written as DNA, the CDR3 is TGCGCCAGCAGCCAAGACTCGCGCAATGAGCAGTTCTTC.

This clonotype was counted between two and nine times. This chain connects TRBV5-1 to TRBJ1-1; TRBD1 might be the D (6 bases). Looked up from germline, CDR1 is SGHRS and CDR2 is YFSETQ. The CDR3 has 14 amino acids. Trimming took off 3 bases at V and 0 bases at J, with 9 bases between the two ends. The chain's CDR3 is CASSSTGMNTEAFF. CDR3 nucleotide sequence: TGCGCCAGCAGCTCAACAGGGATGAACACTGAAGCTTTCTTT.

The chain couples TRBV20-1 to TRBJ2-1, with D possibly TRBD2 on 6 matching bases. Germline assignment: CDR1 DFQATT and CDR2 SNEGSKA (reference sequence). This CDR3 is 15 amino acids long. Trimming pared 2 bases from V and 5 bases from J, leaving 16 bases between. CDR3 sequence: CSARIRDSLNNEQFF. CDR3 bases: TGCAGTGCTAGAATCCGGGACTCCCTGAACAATGAGCAGTTCTTC.

The chain joins TRBV9 to TRBJ2-6; maybe TRBD1 (6 bases). The germline V and J ends were trimmed by 4 bases and 0 bases, with 17 bases remaining between them. The CDR3 sequence is 18 residues long. The germline CDR1 and CDR2 sequences are SGDLS and YYNGEE. CDR3: CASSPGRGSSSGANVLTF. The CDR3 DNA reads TGTGCCAGCAGCCCAGGCAGGGGCTCAAGCTCTGGGGCCAACGTCCTGACTTTC.

This chain joins TRBV14 and TRBJ1-2; unclear D gene. The germline V gene has CDR1 SGHDN and CDR2 FVKESK. The CDR3 covers 13 residues. V was cut by 1 base and J by 10 bases, with 13 bases left in between. The DNA of the CDR3 is TGTGCCAGCAGCCAAGGGTACCCGAAAGACTACACCTTC. Translating gives CASSQGYPKDYTF.

This clonotype was counted between two and nine times. The chain employs TRBV6-5 and TRBJ2-3; TRBD2 matches 12 bases. J was trimmed by 3 bases and V by 5 bases; bases with no gene match: 6. The CDR3 loop spans 16 amino acids. Germline V gene lookup returns CDR1 MNHEY and CDR2 SVGAGI. The CDR3 region is CASSELAGGRTDTQYF. The CDR3 nucleotides are TGTGCCAGCAGTGAACTAGCGGGGGGCCGTACAGATACGCAGTATTTT.

There are many counts of this clonotype. This sequence joins TRBV12-3 or TRBV12-4 and TRBJ2-5, with 13 bases aligning to TRBD2. The CDR3 runs to 15 residues. Losses at the gene ends were 8 bases for V and 5 bases for J; bases not matched to a gene: 8. The CDR3 DNA follows: TGTGCCAGCCTAAACGGACTAGCGGGAGATGAGACCCAGTACTTC. This sequence encodes CASLNGLAGDETQYF.

The V gene is TRBV15, the J gene TRBJ1-1; TRBD1 is a possible D gene (5 bases). The ends were cut back, 0 bases at V and 10 bases at J, with 12 bases in the middle. The CDR3 runs to 13 residues. Germline values: CDR1 LNHNV, CDR2 YYDKDF (reference sequence). The CDR3 region is CATSRDPVGGAFF. DNA of the CDR3: TGTGCCACCAGCAGAGACCCCGTTGGGGGAGCTTTCTTT.

The table lists this clonotype with a few counts. The rearrangement uses TRBV5-6 and TRBJ1-4; D remains unclear. V was shortened by 4 bases and J by 3 bases, with 16 bases between the two germline ends. From germline, CDR1 is SGHDT and CDR2 YYEEEE. CDR3 length: 16 residues. The CDR3 DNA is TGTGCCAGCAGCCCCTGGATTGGATGGGCTAATGAAAAACTGTTTTTT. It codes for CASSPWIGWANEKLFF.

This clonotype occurred many times. This chain joins TRBV28 and TRBJ2-5, with D tentatively TRBD1 (5 bases). The CDR3 is 12 amino acids. V was shortened by 6 bases and J by 3 bases, with 8 bases between the two germline ends. Looked up from germline, CDR1 is MDHEN and CDR2 is SYDVKM. The CDR3 DNA sequence: TGTGCCAGCAGAGAACAGGAAGAGACCCAGTACTTC. It translates to CASREQEETQYF. The full variable domain, with the rest looked up from reference TRBV28 and TRBJ2-5, is DVKVTQSSRYLVKRTGEKVFLECVQDMDHENMFWYRQDPGLGLRLIYFSYDVKMKEKGDIPEGYSVSREKKERFSLILESASTNQTSMYLCASREQEETQYFGPGTRLLVL.